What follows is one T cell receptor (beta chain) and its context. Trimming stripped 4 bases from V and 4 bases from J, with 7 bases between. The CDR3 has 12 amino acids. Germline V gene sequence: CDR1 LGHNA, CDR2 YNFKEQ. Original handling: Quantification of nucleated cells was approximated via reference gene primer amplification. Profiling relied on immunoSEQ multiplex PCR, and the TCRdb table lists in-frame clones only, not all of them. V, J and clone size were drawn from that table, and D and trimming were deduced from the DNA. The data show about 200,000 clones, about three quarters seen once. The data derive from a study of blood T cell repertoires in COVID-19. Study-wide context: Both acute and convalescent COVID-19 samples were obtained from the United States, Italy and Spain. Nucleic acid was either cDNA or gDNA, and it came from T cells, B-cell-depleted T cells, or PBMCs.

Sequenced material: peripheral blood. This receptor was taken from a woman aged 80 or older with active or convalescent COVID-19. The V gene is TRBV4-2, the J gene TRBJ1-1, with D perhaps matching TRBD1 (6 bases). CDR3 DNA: TGTGCCAGCAGCCGGACAGTCACTGAAGCTTTCTTT. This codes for CASSRTVTEAFF.